Presented here are 7 T cell receptor beta chains from one specimen sequenced in a study of T cells in Graves' hyperthyroidism and ophthalmopathy. The investigators amplified TCR beta CDR3 regions from RNA transcripts. The HTBI set primed first-round TCR CDR3 RT-PCR. TCRdb passed the multiplex PCR reads through MiXCR, listing each CDR3 protein once. The repertoire holds 200,000 to 250,000 distinct CDR3 sequences, with around 24% as singletons. Material for sequencing was blood. Receptors were obtained from a woman aged 40 to 50 with Graves' ophthalmopathy.

This clonotype occurred many times. The V gene is TRBV5-5, the J gene TRBJ2-7; D ambiguous. The V end was cut by 4 bases, the J end by 2 bases, with 10 bases between. The germline CDR1 and CDR2 sequences are SGHKS and YYEKEE (reference sequence). The CDR3 is 13 amino acids. Here the CDR3 reads CASSRDATYEQYF. In DNA form, the CDR3 reads TGTGCCAGCAGCCGCGACGCAACCTACGAGCAGTACTTC.

This clonotype showed up many times. J is TRBJ1-5 and V is TRBV28; the D is unclear. With 5 bases removed from V and 2 bases from J, the gap between germline ends came to 13 bases. CDR1 is MDHEN and CDR2 is SYDVKM in the germline V gene. The CDR3 is made up of 15 amino acids. CDR3 amino acids: CASSVPAEGNQPQHF. In nucleotides, the CDR3 is TGTGCCAGCAGTGTCCCGGCAGAGGGCAATCAGCCCCAGCATTTT.

This clonotype has a count of ten or more. V and J are TRBV6-5 and TRBJ2-4; 8 positions match TRBD2. CDR1 is MNHEY, CDR2 SVGAGI, per germline. The CDR3 contains 15 residues. V trimming: 0 bases; J trimming: 9 bases; junction bases outside the gene matches: 7. The CDR3 spells CASSYSGGGRSIQYF. The CDR3 nucleotides read TGTGCCAGCAGTTACTCGGGGGGCGGGAGGAGCATTCAGTACTTC.

There are many counts of this clonotype. The rearrangement uses TRBV20-1 and TRBJ2-7; no reliable D call. Deletions cut 6 bases from V and 0 bases from J, with 12 bases between. The CDR3 runs 13 residues. CDR1 and CDR2 from the germline V gene are DFQATT and SNEGSKA (reference sequence). CDR3 amino acids: CSAPWANSYEQYF. CDR3 DNA sequence: TGCAGTGCACCTTGGGCGAACTCCTACGAGCAGTACTTC.

There are many counts of this clonotype. DNA for the CDR3: TGTGCCAGCAGCTTAGCGTGGGGTGACACTGAAGCTTTCTTT. Translation: CASSLAWGDTEAFF. The rearrangement joins TRBV7-6 to TRBJ1-1; D remains ambiguous. CDR3 length equals 14 residues. From germline, CDR1 is SGHVS and CDR2 FNYEAQ. The V end was cut by 0 bases, the J end by 3 bases, with 8 bases between.

This clonotype was recorded at least ten times. The chain links TRBV12-3 or TRBV12-4 to TRBJ2-5; D is ambiguous. V was clipped by 5 bases and J by 4 bases, with 11 bases between them. The CDR3 is 13 residues long. As DNA, the CDR3 is TGTGCCAGCAGTCCCTCCTTAAGAGAGACCCAGTACTTC. Translation: CASSPSLRETQYF.

This clonotype was detected only a few times. The rearrangement links TRBV19 to TRBJ2-3, with a tentative D call TRBD1 (6 bases). The V end was cut by 9 bases, the J end by 3 bases, with 16 bases between. The CDR3 runs 14 residues. Germline V gives CDR1 LNHDA, CDR2 SQIVND (reference sequence). In DNA form, the CDR3 reads TGTGCCAGCAGAGGACAGTCGACTACAGATACGCAGTATTTT. This encodes CASRGQSTTDTQYF.